The entry that follows covers one TCR beta chain sequence. The data derive from a study of blood T cell repertoires in COVID-19. Trimming took off 4 bases at V and 4 bases at J, with 4 bases between the two ends. Germline CDR1 is MNHEY and CDR2 is SVGAGI. The CDR3 consists of 11 residues. Measured with immunoSEQ multiplex PCR; TCRdb has only the in-frame clones, and not every one. Here the sample spans over 150,000 clones, about 88% being singletons. The sequencing input was peripheral blood. This sequence was found in a man aged 50-60 years with COVID-19, enrolled during active disease. This chain uses TRBV6-5 with TRBJ2-5; D is ambiguous. CDR3 loop: CASSLLETQYF. In DNA form, the CDR3 reads TGTGCCAGCAGTTTATTAGAGACCCAGTACTTC.